This entry describes one T cell receptor beta chain. There are a few counts of this clonotype. The antigen it binds to is not known. Per-nucleotide qualities are absent, and no much larger clonotype sits a single base away. The source of the sample is a study of T cells after yellow fever vaccination (dated by TCRdb to the late 2010s). Some background on the complete study: Libraries from fractions with low cell numbers were prepared with the SMART-Seq v4 Ultra Low Input RNA kit. To track T-cell clones before and after primary and booster YFV17D yellow fever vaccination, bulk TCR alpha and beta repertoires were sequenced longitudinally. Two healthy male donors made up the cohort, one aged 18 to 30 years and the other aged 30 to 40 years. Bulk PBMC replicates and cell subsets were isolated from blood drawn at multiple timepoints before and after both primary and secondary immunization.

Beyond this particular receptor, the publication reports: Because the study included only a couple of donors, the extent to which the findings can be generalized is limited. Compared with the primary T-cell response, the secondary T-cell response was faster but weaker, reaching its peak on day 5 rather than on day 15. After the booster, most clones that had expanded after primary vaccination were detected again (around 96% of CD4 and 88% of CD8), suggesting broad maintenance of memory. FACS-sorted repertoires could contain abundant contaminating clonotypes from the bulk population, so computational filtering was required. A small fraction of clonotypes appeared in both the CD4 and CD8 compartments, likely as a result of convergent recombination.

The instrument given in TCRdb is Illumina NovaSeq 6000. TCR cDNA was made using 5'RACE template switching, a step that added a universal primer site and unique molecular identifiers. Priming for cDNA synthesis came from both the TCR alpha and TCR beta constant segments. Library amplification used two PCR steps, and the second PCR step added sample barcodes and sequencing adapters. Sequencing of libraries was performed on Illumina HiSeq 2500 (2x100 bp) or NovaSeq (2x150 bp). The study's processing was this. MIGEC handled demultiplexing of reads and collapsing into UMI consensus sequences, while MiXCR performed V(D)J alignment. Clonotypes responding to the vaccine were identified with edgeR on replicate PBMC samples, with the criteria of FDR below 0.01 and a log2 fold change above 5 up to day 15. Each bulk clonotype received a CD4 or CD8 identity based on whether the sequenced CD4 or CD8 repertoire contained that clonotype at higher abundance. The public reads were quality trimmed at Q25 with fastp and then assembled into clones with MiXCR by TCRdb, keeping productive beta chains. CDR3 protein duplicates are merged, each entry listing the most common genes and DNA. TCRdb, not the original authors, processed these V and J calls. For this sample there are some 220,000 distinct CDR3 sequences; 2.5% to 3.5% appear just once. The top ten constitute roughly 3% of the sample.

Interpreted using the paper, the treatment or condition label stands for: live attenuated yellow fever vaccine strain. PBMCs were isolated from peripheral blood using a standard Ficoll-Paque protocol. CD4 and CD8 T-cell fractions were isolated with Dynabeads CD4 and CD8 positive selection kits. TriZol was used to extract RNA from bulk PBMCs, from CD4 and CD8 fractions, and from dextramer-positive and dextramer-negative fractions. This sequence originates from a man younger than 35 who received the YFV17D yellow fever vaccine. The sequenced sample was CD4+ T cells sorted from PBMCs, obtained 10 days after the yellow fever booster vaccination.

The CDR3 region: CASSPTGLPDTQYF. The DNA sequence is as follows: TGCGCCAGCAGCCCGACAGGACTACCAGATACGCAGTATTTT. Recombination connected TRBV5-1 to TRBJ2-3; the D call is tentative, TRBD1 or TRBD2, as each matches 6 bases. V sheds 4 bases and J sheds 4 bases, leaving 13 bases between their ends. The CDR3 measures 14 amino acids from cysteine to phenylalanine. The DNA shown is the 42-base CDR3, in frame from base 1. The germline V gene encodes CDR1 SGHRS and CDR2 YFSETQ.